Shown below are 4 T cell receptor beta chains from a single sample sequenced in a study of neurological immune-mediated disorders. TCRdb re-analysed the 5' RACE reads in MiXCR, keeping a single row per CDR3 protein. The table records around 130,000 distinct CDR3 sequences, roughly 3.4% of them present only once. Sequencing was performed on PBMCs. The receptors originated from a woman in her thirties with multiple sclerosis.

This clonotype was observed many times. The CDR3: CASSQDLLHTEAFF. The CDR3 bases are TGTGCCAGCAGCCAAGATTTACTCCACACTGAAGCTTTCTTT. The genes are TRBV14 and TRBJ1-1; D not resolved. The CDR3 is 14 residues long. Per germline, CDR1 SGHDN and CDR2 FVKESK. V lost 0 bases and J lost 3, with 8 bases in between.

This clonotype was observed at least ten times. The V gene is TRBV20-1, the J gene TRBJ2-3; no firm D call. The CDR3 loop spans 11 amino acids. Trimming stripped 0 bases from V and 2 bases from J, with 0 bases between. Germline CDR1 DFQATT, CDR2 SNEGSKA (reference sequence). Written as DNA, the CDR3 is TGCAGTGCTAGAGACACAGATACGCAGTATTTT. Protein sequence: CSARDTDTQYF.

This clonotype was recorded many times. The V call is TRBV7-2, the J call TRBJ1-1, with a tentative D call TRBD1 (5 bases). V lost 1 base and J 6 bases, leaving 6 bases between the germline ends. Germline lookup yields CDR1 SGHTA and CDR2 FQGNSA. The length of the CDR3 is 12 residues. As DNA, the CDR3 is TGTGCCAGCAGCTTAGGGACACCTGAAGCTTTCTTT. It codes for CASSLGTPEAFF.

This clonotype was detected many times. The CDR3 sequence is CASSPRDRVPYEQYF. The CDR3, as DNA: TGTGCCAGCTCGCCCCGGGACAGGGTGCCCTACGAGCAGTACTTC. The J gene is TRBJ2-7, the V gene TRBV18; 9 positions match TRBD1. V trimming: 6 bases; J trimming: 2 bases; junction bases outside the gene matches: 8. This CDR3 spans 15 amino acids. The V gene's germline CDR1 is KGHSH and CDR2 LQKENI.